This T cell receptor (beta chain) derives from a study of blood T cell repertoires in COVID-19 (dated by TCRdb to 2019 to 2021). For context, the study as a whole: Collaborator samples came from the United States, Italy and Spain and covered acute and convalescent phases of COVID-19. The prospective study material was composed of cDNA or gDNA derived from T cells, B-cell-depleted T cells, or PBMCs. The dataset comprised deeply sampled blood TCRbeta repertoires from subjects exposed to, actively infected with, or recovered from COVID-19. The repertoires were made available in a free public database intended to serve as a resource for research on the immune response to SARS-CoV-2. The samples were drawn from two sources: the first 160 participants of the ongoing ImmuneRACE study, and about 1,300 subjects contributed by 6 global collaborators. Nearly every sample came with metadata listing a de-identified subject ID, COVID-19 status, age in years and sex. HLA class I and class II types, where available, came from metadata supplied by the sample provider rather than from assay-based typing.

TCRbeta CDR3 regions were amplified from genomic DNA by means of the immunoSEQ Assay, a bias-controlled multiplex PCR. The published analysis was carried out like this. Within the assay, amplification of reference gene primers was used to estimate how many nucleated cells each sample contained. Sequence reads were collapsed and filtered to measure the absolute abundance of every unique TCRbeta CDR3 rearrangement. Productive Simpson clonality was computed per sample as the square root of Simpson's diversity index over productive rearrangements. Imported from immuneACCESS, the table was reduced by TCRdb to in-frame sequences with V and J called. These copies leave out some clones; in studies compared against another copy, an unresolved V gene accounts for under half, and the cause of the remainder is not known. That table gives V, J and clone size, and the DNA gave D and trimming. The sample profile shows 250,000 to 300,000 clones; 89% of them were found once. The top ten clonotypes cover approximately 10% of the sample.

Of note for this clone: Its antigen has not been determined. The input lacks base qualities; no much larger clone sits a single base away.

Study-wide conclusions, independent of this receptor: Clinical and demographic metadata were provided uncurated, with the amount varying by source and participant.

One collaborating source in Seattle enrolled patients during active infection and followed them longitudinally through the course of disease. Each collaborating institution followed its own protocols to collect whole blood in K2EDTA tubes. For TCRbeta analysis, collaborators shipped samples in one of three forms: frozen whole blood, isolated PBMCs, or DNA extracted from either of those sample types. In the germline V gene (reference sequence), CDR1 corresponds to LNHDA and CDR2 to SQIVND. At the junction V is shortened by 4 bases and J by 5 bases, with 23 bases in between. CDR3 length: 17 amino acids, cysteine to phenylalanine. Only the CDR3 DNA stays, 51 bases, in frame from base 1.

The sequence links TRBV19 to TRBJ1-1, and possibly TRBD1, on 6 matching bases. What was sequenced was peripheral blood. The clonotype was recovered from a woman aged 25 to 39 with COVID-19, enrolled during active disease. The CDR3 region has the sequence CASSTVPAGVIRTEAFF. The DNA sequence follows: TGTGCCAGTAGTACAGTGCCAGCAGGGGTAATTAGGACTGAAGCTTTCTTT.